Listed below are T cell receptor beta chains from one sample, sequenced in a study of T cell responses to AZD1222 COVID-19 vaccine. The assay was immunoSEQ multiplex PCR, and TCRdb's table has in-frame clones only and misses some. There are 90,000 to 150,000 clones in the sample; approximately 90% occur only once, and roughly 7% lies in the top ten. Here the sequenced sample was peripheral blood, taken 28 days after the second AZD1222 dose. The receptors come from an adult who received the AZD1222 COVID-19 vaccine. The CDR3 runs from the conserved cysteine through the conserved F or W. Fields, in order: V gene, J gene, CDR3 length, D gene, clone size, CDR3 protein, CDR3 DNA. D genes are given only for firm matches. Some rows have no size entry. The others give once, few or many, or a class for an expanded clone.

v_gene: TRBV7-9
j_gene: TRBJ1-1
len: 18
d_gene: TRBD1
abundance: -
CDR3aa: CASSSTLHRGHMNTEAFF
CDR3nt: TGTGCCAGCAGCTCGACCCTGCACAGGGGGCACATGAACACTGAAGCTTTCTTT

v_gene: TRBV11-2
j_gene: TRBJ1-1
len: 14
d_gene: -
abundance: once
CDR3aa: CASSLDLGRTEAFF
CDR3nt: TGTGCCAGCAGCTTAGATCTGGGGCGGACTGAAGCTTTCTTT

v_gene: TRBV5-6
j_gene: TRBJ1-2
len: 13
d_gene: -
abundance: once
CDR3aa: CASSAGTSYGYTF
CDR3nt: TGTGCCAGCAGCGCCGGGACAAGCTATGGCTACACCTTC

v_gene: TRBV18
j_gene: TRBJ1-3
len: 15
d_gene: TRBD1
abundance: -
CDR3aa: CASSPRQGSGNTIYF
CDR3nt: TGTGCCAGCTCACCCCGACAGGGCTCTGGAAACACCATATATTTT

v_gene: TRBV5-4
j_gene: TRBJ2-7
len: 14
d_gene: TRBD1
abundance: -
CDR3aa: CASSQGALSYEQYF
CDR3nt: TGTGCCAGCAGTCAGGGGGCCCTAAGCTACGAGCAGTACTTC

v_gene: TRBV2
j_gene: TRBJ1-4
len: 16
d_gene: TRBD1
abundance: few
CDR3aa: CASSEHIARGPEKLFF
CDR3nt: TGTGCCAGCAGTGAACATATTGCCAGGGGGCCGGAAAAACTGTTTTTT

v_gene: TRBV7-9
j_gene: TRBJ2-4
len: 14
d_gene: TRBD2
abundance: -
CDR3aa: CASSFTSGKNIQYF
CDR3nt: TGTGCCAGCAGCTTTACTAGCGGTAAAAACATTCAGTACTTC

v_gene: TRBV28
j_gene: TRBJ1-6
len: 15
d_gene: TRBD1
abundance: -
CDR3aa: CASSPGTAYNSPLHF
CDR3nt: TGTGCCAGCAGCCCAGGGACAGCTTATAATTCACCCCTCCACTTT

v_gene: TRBV2
j_gene: TRBJ2-1
len: 13
d_gene: -
abundance: -
CDR3aa: CASSEAVGNEQFF
CDR3nt: TGTGCCAGCAGTGAAGCGGTTGGCAATGAGCAGTTCTTC

v_gene: TRBV4-1
j_gene: TRBJ2-1
len: 15
d_gene: TRBD1
abundance: once
CDR3aa: CASSQAPTGDNEQFF
CDR3nt: TGCGCCAGCAGCCAAGCACCGACAGGGGACAATGAGCAGTTCTTC

v_gene: TRBV5-4
j_gene: TRBJ1-2
len: 17
d_gene: -
abundance: few
CDR3aa: CASSLWASAAGAYGYTF
CDR3nt: TGTGCCAGCAGCTTATGGGCTTCCGCTGCAGGGGCCTATGGCTACACCTTC

v_gene: TRBV4-2
j_gene: TRBJ2-3
len: 15
d_gene: TRBD1
abundance: -
CDR3aa: CASSPRQGSTDTQYF
CDR3nt: TGTGCCAGCAGCCCTCGACAGGGAAGCACAGATACGCAGTATTTT

v_gene: TRBV6-5
j_gene: TRBJ2-5
len: 15
d_gene: -
abundance: -
CDR3aa: CASSYRGLKGETQYF
CDR3nt: TGTGCCAGCAGTTACCGGGGGCTAAAGGGAGAGACCCAGTACTTC

v_gene: TRBV3-1/TRBV3-2
j_gene: TRBJ1-2
len: 16
d_gene: -
abundance: -
CDR3aa: CASSPPQYRVDYGYTF
CDR3nt: TGTGCCAGCAGCCCCCCGCAGTACAGGGTGGACTATGGCTACACCTTC

v_gene: TRBV3-1/TRBV3-2
j_gene: TRBJ1-6
len: 14
d_gene: -
abundance: -
CDR3aa: CASRGKQSDSPLHF
CDR3nt: TGTGCCTCACGGGGAAAACAGTCGGATTCACCCCTCCACTTT

v_gene: TRBV20-1
j_gene: TRBJ2-7
len: 16
d_gene: -
abundance: -
CDR3aa: CSASGGPGHLSYEQYF
CDR3nt: TGCAGTGCTAGTGGGGGCCCGGGACACCTCTCCTACGAGCAGTACTTC

v_gene: TRBV28
j_gene: TRBJ1-1
len: 11
d_gene: -
abundance: -
CDR3aa: CASTMNTEAFF
CDR3nt: TGTGCCAGCACTATGAACACTGAAGCTTTCTTT

v_gene: TRBV29-1
j_gene: TRBJ2-5
len: 14
d_gene: TRBD1
abundance: once
CDR3aa: CSVDTGTGKETQYF
CDR3nt: TGCAGCGTCGACACCGGGACAGGGAAAGAGACCCAGTACTTC

v_gene: TRBV27
j_gene: TRBJ2-1
len: 10
d_gene: -
abundance: -
CDR3aa: CAIVSREQFF
CDR3nt: TGTGCCATAGTTAGCAGGGAGCAGTTCTTC

v_gene: TRBV12-3/TRBV12-4
j_gene: TRBJ1-2
len: 13
d_gene: -
abundance: once
CDR3aa: CASSLQGTYGYTF
CDR3nt: TGTGCCAGCAGTTTACAGGGTACCTATGGCTACACCTTC

v_gene: TRBV12-5
j_gene: TRBJ2-2
len: 15
d_gene: TRBD2
abundance: -
CDR3aa: CASGYPGGYTGELFF
CDR3nt: TGTGCTAGTGGTTACCCCGGGGGGTACACCGGGGAGCTGTTTTTT

v_gene: TRBV15
j_gene: TRBJ2-7
len: 14
d_gene: TRBD1
abundance: -
CDR3aa: CATSRDRPWDRRYF
CDR3nt: TGTGCCACCAGCAGAGATAGACCCTGGGACAGACGGTACTTC

v_gene: TRBV30
j_gene: TRBJ2-7
len: 12
d_gene: TRBD1
abundance: -
CDR3aa: CAWGTDSYEQYF
CDR3nt: TGTGCCTGGGGGACAGACTCCTACGAGCAGTACTTC

v_gene: TRBV7-9
j_gene: TRBJ2-7
len: 13
d_gene: -
abundance: few
CDR3aa: CASSLMQGTEQYF
CDR3nt: TGTGCCAGCAGCTTAATGCAGGGAACCGAGCAGTACTTC

v_gene: TRBV21-1
j_gene: TRBJ2-2
len: 15
d_gene: -
abundance: few
CDR3aa: CASSLRTANTGELFF
CDR3nt: TGTGCCAGCAGCTTACGGACAGCGAACACCGGGGAGCTGTTTTTT

v_gene: TRBV27
j_gene: TRBJ1-5
len: 17
d_gene: TRBD1
abundance: -
CDR3aa: CASSLGTGGGGNQPQHF
CDR3nt: TGTGCCAGCAGTTTGGGGACCGGAGGGGGCGGCAATCAGCCCCAGCATTTT

v_gene: TRBV5-3
j_gene: TRBJ1-1
len: 15
d_gene: TRBD1
abundance: -
CDR3aa: CARSLAGQGNTEAFF
CDR3nt: TGTGCCAGAAGCTTGGCCGGACAGGGGAACACTGAAGCTTTCTTT

v_gene: TRBV6-5
j_gene: TRBJ2-7
len: 13
d_gene: -
abundance: -
CDR3aa: CASRGSPTYEQYF
CDR3nt: TGTGCCAGCAGGGGGTCCCCCACCTACGAGCAGTACTTC

v_gene: TRBV4-2
j_gene: TRBJ1-2
len: 15
d_gene: -
abundance: -
CDR3aa: CASSQEGRNRVGYTF
CDR3nt: TGTGCCAGCAGCCAAGAGGGGCGGAACAGGGTTGGCTACACCTTC

v_gene: TRBV7-6
j_gene: TRBJ2-3
len: 17
d_gene: TRBD2
abundance: -
CDR3aa: CASARGASGISTDTQYF
CDR3nt: TGTGCCAGCGCAAGGGGGGCTAGCGGGATTAGCACAGATACGCAGTATTTT

v_gene: TRBV5-8
j_gene: TRBJ2-5
len: 16
d_gene: TRBD2
abundance: -
CDR3aa: CASSIRLAGAQETQYF
CDR3nt: TGTGCCAGCAGCATCCGACTAGCGGGAGCCCAAGAGACCCAGTACTTC

v_gene: TRBV7-2
j_gene: TRBJ2-7
len: 14
d_gene: -
abundance: once
CDR3aa: CASRAGASFYEQYF
CDR3nt: TGTGCCAGCAGGGCAGGGGCATCCTTCTACGAGCAGTACTTC

v_gene: TRBV28
j_gene: TRBJ2-7
len: 13
d_gene: -
abundance: -
CDR3aa: CASSFSGGGEQYF
CDR3nt: TGTGCCAGCAGTTTCTCAGGGGGGGGCGAGCAGTACTTC

v_gene: TRBV18
j_gene: TRBJ1-4
len: 16
d_gene: TRBD1
abundance: -
CDR3aa: CASSRNRDRLNEKLFF
CDR3nt: TGTGCCAGCTCGCGTAACCGGGACAGATTAAATGAAAAACTGTTTTTT

v_gene: TRBV28
j_gene: TRBJ2-7
len: 14
d_gene: TRBD2
abundance: -
CDR3aa: CASSPGLAVYEQYF
CDR3nt: TGTGCCAGCAGTCCGGGACTAGCGGTTTACGAGCAGTACTTC

v_gene: TRBV10-3
j_gene: TRBJ2-3
len: 13
d_gene: -
abundance: -
CDR3aa: CAIGWGNTDTQYF
CDR3nt: TGTGCCATCGGGTGGGGCAACACAGATACGCAGTATTTT

v_gene: TRBV11-3
j_gene: TRBJ1-1
len: 14
d_gene: -
abundance: few
CDR3aa: CASSLQTLNTEAFF
CDR3nt: TGTGCCAGCAGCTTACAGACGCTGAACACTGAAGCTTTCTTT

v_gene: TRBV19
j_gene: TRBJ1-2
len: 13
d_gene: -
abundance: -
CDR3aa: CATRGAGPYGYTF
CDR3nt: TGTGCCACGAGGGGAGCAGGACCCTATGGCTACACCTTC

v_gene: TRBV5-1
j_gene: TRBJ1-4
len: 15
d_gene: TRBD1
abundance: -
CDR3aa: CASSWGDRENEKLFF
CDR3nt: TGCGCCAGCAGCTGGGGAGACAGGGAGAATGAAAAACTGTTTTTT

v_gene: TRBV5-1
j_gene: TRBJ1-1
len: 14
d_gene: TRBD1
abundance: -
CDR3aa: CASSLDRDRGDVFF
CDR3nt: TGCGCCAGCAGCTTGGACCGGGACAGGGGGGACGTTTTCTTT

v_gene: TRBV4-3
j_gene: TRBJ1-5
len: 13
d_gene: -
abundance: -
CDR3aa: CASSQDRQQPQHF
CDR3nt: TGCGCCAGCAGCCAAGATCGGCAGCAGCCCCAGCATTTT

v_gene: TRBV13
j_gene: TRBJ2-1
len: 14
d_gene: -
abundance: -
CDR3aa: CASSQWNGEHEQFF
CDR3nt: TGTGCCAGCAGCCAATGGAATGGGGAGCATGAGCAGTTCTTC

v_gene: TRBV2
j_gene: TRBJ1-1
len: 13
d_gene: TRBD1
abundance: -
CDR3aa: CASTRTGGTEAFF
CDR3nt: TGTGCCAGCACCCGGACAGGGGGCACTGAAGCTTTCTTT

v_gene: TRBV7-9
j_gene: TRBJ1-1
len: 13
d_gene: -
abundance: -
CDR3aa: CASSPKVATEAFF
CDR3nt: TGTGCCAGCAGCCCCAAGGTTGCCACTGAAGCTTTCTTT

v_gene: TRBV19
j_gene: TRBJ2-1
len: 16
d_gene: TRBD2
abundance: many
CDR3aa: CASRMTSGGYRDEQFF
CDR3nt: TGTGCCAGTAGGATGACTAGCGGGGGGTACAGGGATGAGCAGTTCTTC

v_gene: TRBV19
j_gene: TRBJ1-2
len: 14
d_gene: TRBD1
abundance: -
CDR3aa: CASSIVAGTDGYTF
CDR3nt: TGTGCCAGTAGTATAGTCGCGGGGACAGATGGCTACACCTTC

v_gene: TRBV4-2
j_gene: TRBJ2-1
len: 16
d_gene: TRBD2
abundance: -
CDR3aa: CASSQRVAGVANEQFF
CDR3nt: TGTGCCAGCAGCCAAAGAGTAGCGGGAGTTGCCAATGAGCAGTTCTTC

v_gene: TRBV30
j_gene: TRBJ2-7
len: 13
d_gene: TRBD1
abundance: once
CDR3aa: CAYTGTGTYEQYF
CDR3nt: TGTGCCTACACCGGGACAGGGACCTACGAGCAGTACTTC

v_gene: TRBV6-2/TRBV6-3
j_gene: TRBJ2-1
len: 14
d_gene: -
abundance: -
CDR3aa: CASSPHRVDNEQFF
CDR3nt: TGTGCCAGCAGCCCTCACAGGGTGGACAATGAGCAGTTCTTC

v_gene: TRBV7-3
j_gene: TRBJ2-5
len: 14
d_gene: -
abundance: -
CDR3aa: CASSQSGPKETQYF
CDR3nt: TGTGCCAGCAGCCAGTCCGGGCCCAAAGAGACCCAGTACTTC

v_gene: TRBV2
j_gene: TRBJ1-1
len: 14
d_gene: TRBD1
abundance: -
CDR3aa: CASIRTGTRTEAFF
CDR3nt: TGTGCCAGCATCCGGACAGGGACGCGTACTGAAGCTTTCTTT

v_gene: TRBV28
j_gene: TRBJ1-2
len: 12
d_gene: -
abundance: -
CDR3aa: CASRPRTNGYTF
CDR3nt: TGTGCCAGCAGGCCGCGTACGAATGGCTACACCTTC

v_gene: TRBV10-3
j_gene: TRBJ2-7
len: 14
d_gene: -
abundance: -
CDR3aa: CAISSGDLSYEQYF
CDR3nt: TGTGCCATCAGTTCAGGGGACCTCTCCTACGAGCAGTACTTC

v_gene: TRBV29-1
j_gene: TRBJ1-1
len: 15
d_gene: TRBD1
abundance: -
CDR3aa: CSVEKGRTGNTEAFF
CDR3nt: TGCAGCGTTGAAAAAGGCAGGACAGGGAACACTGAAGCTTTCTTT

v_gene: TRBV2
j_gene: TRBJ1-6
len: 13
d_gene: -
abundance: -
CDR3aa: CASKLAYNSPLHF
CDR3nt: TGTGCCAGCAAACTCGCCTATAATTCACCCCTCCACTTT

v_gene: TRBV7-2
j_gene: TRBJ1-4
len: 18
d_gene: -
abundance: -
CDR3aa: CASSLGGSAAATNEKLFF
CDR3nt: TGTGCCAGCAGCTTAGGCGGGTCGGCGGCTGCAACTAATGAAAAACTGTTTTTT

v_gene: TRBV5-1
j_gene: TRBJ1-6
len: 14
d_gene: TRBD1
abundance: once
CDR3aa: CASSFDRVNSPLHF
CDR3nt: TGCGCCAGCAGCTTCGACAGGGTCAATTCACCCCTCCACTTT

v_gene: TRBV11-3
j_gene: TRBJ2-5
len: 17
d_gene: TRBD2
abundance: -
CDR3aa: CASSLEVGGGPPETQYF
CDR3nt: TGTGCCAGCAGCTTAGAGGTCGGGGGGGGGCCCCCAGAGACCCAGTACTTC